This T cell receptor (beta chain) was recorded in a study of glioma-infiltrating T cells. Findings of the study overall: Tissue-blood divergence was below expectation in non-neoplastic patients, above in gliomas. Only very few CDR3 sequences appeared in both tissue and blood.

The iRepertoire nested amplicon-rescue multiplex PCR amplified TCR alpha and beta CDR3s from RNA. One-step reverse transcription and amplification started from around 100-400 ng of tissue mRNA or PBMC total RNA. MiXCR, applied by TCRdb to the multiplex PCR reads, yields one record per CDR3 protein. Seen here are over 130,000 distinct CDR3 sequences, approximately 39% observed once, and the top ten hold 20%. The CDR3 sequence is 13 residues long. The ends were cut back, 7 bases at V and 7 bases at J, with 13 bases in the middle. Germline values: CDR1 SNHLY, CDR2 FYNNEI. Concerning this clonotype itself: Its cognate antigen is unknown.

The sample comprised glioma tissue, nonneoplastic brain tissue, or PBMCs (not recorded which). The chain has TRBV2 and TRBJ1-4; unclear D gene. The receptor was derived from a human donor with low-grade glioma or glioblastoma, undergoing nonglioma brain surgery, or in good health (not recorded which). CDR3 sequence reads: CASIPIGSEKLFF. The CDR3 region has the DNA TGTGCCAGCATTCCCATAGGGAGTGAAAAACTGTTTTTT. The full variable domain, completed using reference TRBV2 and TRBJ1-4, is EPEVTQTPSHQVTQMGQEVILRCVPISNHLYFYWYRQILGQKVEFLVSFYNNEISEKSEIFDDQFSVERPDGSNFTLKIRSTKLEDSAMYFCASIPIGSEKLFFGSGTQLSVL.